Below are 19 T cell receptor beta chains sequenced from a single sample in a study of T-cell memory formation after mild COVID-19. Each CDR3 protein is one row after TCRdb ran MiXCR on the 5' RACE reads. The table has hundreds of thousands of distinct CDR3 sequences, less than 25% seen once. Sequencing was done on a sample of PBMCs or a T cell subset sorted from them (not recorded which). The receptor source for this set is an adult woman who had mild COVID-19 (a few samples of this study predate the infection). Cell type and time point are not known.

This clonotype was counted a few times. The chain uses TRBV27 and TRBJ2-2; no clear D gene. CDR3 length: 14 amino acids. CDR1 is MNHEY and CDR2 is SMNVEV in the germline V gene (reference sequence). The ends were cut back, 8 bases at V and 9 bases at J, with 19 bases in the middle. The CDR3, as DNA: TGTGCCAGCGCCCACTACTTGATGGAAAGGGAGCTGTTTTTT. Translating gives CASAHYLMERELFF.

This clonotype was detected a few times. J is TRBJ1-3 and V is TRBV12-3 or TRBV12-4; perhaps TRBD1 as D (6 bases). V lost 3 bases to trimming and J lost 8 bases, with 14 bases between them. CDR3 size: 14 residues. The CDR3 sequence is CASSFVRGADTIYF. DNA of the CDR3: TGTGCCAGCAGTTTTGTTCGGGGGGCAGACACCATATATTTT.

The V and J genes are TRBV19 and TRBJ1-5, with 7 bases that match TRBD1. Germline CDR1 and CDR2: LNHDA and SQIVND (reference sequence). The CDR3 length is 16 residues. V lost 3 bases to trimming and J lost 0 bases; unmatched junction nucleotides: 5. The CDR3 spells CASSIWTGDSNQPQHF. In nucleotides, the CDR3 is TGTGCCAGTAGTATCTGGACAGGTGATAGCAATCAGCCCCAGCATTTT. The full variable domain, its missing parts supplied by reference TRBV19 and TRBJ1-5, is DGGITQSPKYLFRKEGQNVTLSCEQNLNHDAMYWYRQDPGQGLRLIYYSQIVNDFQKGDIAEGYSVSREKKESFPLTVTSAQKNPTAFYLCASSIWTGDSNQPQHFGDGTRLSIL.

The chain employs TRBV4-1 and TRBJ1-2, with D unresolved. CDR1 and CDR2 from the germline V gene are MGHRA and YSYEKL. The V end lost 2 bases, the J end lost 3 bases, and 13 bases lay between the germline ends. The CDR3 loop spans 15 amino acids. The CDR3 DNA reads as TGCGCCAGCAGCCAAATCCCCCGGTTTGACTATGGCTACACCTTC. This gives the protein CASSQIPRFDYGYTF.

The genes are TRBV5-6 and TRBJ1-5; 8 positions agree with TRBD1. The CDR3 contains 15 residues. CDR1 and CDR2 from the germline V gene are SGHDT and YYEEEE. Trimming took 8 bases from V and 3 from J; bases not matched to a gene: 10. CDR3 in DNA: TGTGCCAGTACTAGGGCGGACAGGGCCAATCAGCCCCAGCATTTT. Translated, it gives CASTRADRANQPQHF. Based on the CDR3 plus reference TRBV5-6 and TRBJ1-5, the full variable domain is DAGVTQSPTHLIKTRGQQVTLRCSPKSGHDTVSWYQQALGQGPQFIFQYYEEEERQRGNFPDRFSGHQFPNYSSELNVNALLLGDSALYLCASTRADRANQPQHFGDGTRLSIL.

V and J are TRBV11-2 and TRBJ2-1; 13 bases are shared with TRBD2. The germline CDR1 and CDR2 sequences are SGHAT and FQNNGV. The CDR3 covers 16 residues. The ends lost 3 bases at V and 8 bases at J; junction bases unmatched: 7. The CDR3 here is CASSLGTSGNWDEQFF. The CDR3 bases are TGTGCCAGCAGCTTGGGGACTAGCGGGAACTGGGATGAGCAGTTCTTC.

This clonotype was counted only a few times. V usage is TRBV2 and J usage is TRBJ2-1, with TRBD2 matching 15 bases. From germline, CDR1 is SNHLY and CDR2 FYNNEI. The CDR3 length is 14 residues. Losses at the gene ends were 6 bases for V and 10 bases for J; bases not matched to a gene: 4. CDR3 DNA: TGTGCCAGCAGGGGACTAGCGGGAGGACTAGAGCAGTTCTTC. Translated: CASRGLAGGLEQFF.

J is TRBJ2-1 and V is TRBV7-8; TRBD2 matches 11 bases. The length of the CDR3 is 18 residues. Germline V lookup: CDR1 SGHVS, CDR2 FQNEAQ. V was pared by 0 bases and J by 2 bases, with 6 bases of the junction left unmatched. This CDR3 is CASSLAASGRPAYNEQFF. For the CDR3, the DNA is TGTGCCAGCAGCTTAGCGGCTAGCGGGAGGCCTGCCTACAATGAGCAGTTCTTC.

The CDR3: CASSYSRGDPYGYTF. In DNA, the CDR3 is TGTGCCAGCAGTTACTCTAGAGGGGACCCCTATGGCTACACCTTC. The chain employs TRBV6-2 or TRBV6-3 and TRBJ1-2; TRBD1 might be the D (5 bases). Trimming cost V 0 bases and J 4 bases, with 12 bases left between them. This CDR3 has 15 residues. Germline CDR1 is MNHEY and CDR2 is SVGEGT.

The CDR3 sequence: CATLQSGQQETQYF. The CDR3 coding sequence is TGTGCCACTCTACAATCGGGACAACAAGAGACCCAGTACTTC. This chain connects TRBV15 to TRBJ2-5; D might be TRBD1 (6 bases). The CDR3 has 14 amino acids. The germline CDR1 and CDR2 sequences are LNHNV and YYDKDF (reference sequence). Between the trimmed V and J ends, which lost 9 bases and 2 bases, there was a span of 16 bases.

This chain's CDR3 is CASTRLAAYNEQFF. In nucleotides, the CDR3 is TGTGCCAGCACCCGACTAGCGGCCTACAATGAGCAGTTCTTC. The rearrangement joins TRBV2 to TRBJ2-1; 9 nucleotides line up with TRBD2. This CDR3 spans 14 amino acids. CDR1 SNHLY and CDR2 FYNNEI come from the germline V gene. Trimming at V came to 7 bases and at J to 2 bases, leaving 3 bases not matched to a gene.

V is TRBV7-9 and J is TRBJ2-2, with D possibly being TRBD2 (5 bases). This CDR3 comprises 15 residues. Germline loops: CDR1 SEHNR, CDR2 FQNEAQ (reference sequence). Trimming removed 1 base at V and 3 bases at J, with 9 bases between. CDR3 in amino acids: CASSLGGADTGELFF. The CDR3 DNA follows: TGTGCCAGCAGCTTAGGGGGAGCGGACACCGGGGAGCTGTTTTTT. Full variable domain (missing parts from reference TRBV7-9 and TRBJ2-2): DTGVSQNPRHKITKRGQNVTFRCDPISEHNRLYWYRQTLGQGPEFLTYFQNEAQLEKSRLLSDRFSAERPKGSFSTLEIQRTEQGDSAMYLCASSLGGADTGELFFGEGSRLTVL.

The chain has TRBV25-1 and TRBJ1-2, with a possible D match to TRBD1 (5 bases). In germline, CDR1 is MGHDK, CDR2 SYGVNS. V dropped 2 bases and J dropped 3 bases, with 7 bases sitting between them. This CDR3 contains 13 residues. CDR3 sequence: CASSEGGDYGYTF. The CDR3 nucleotides read TGTGCCAGCAGTGAAGGGGGGGACTATGGCTACACCTTC.

The sample holds a few counts of this clonotype. The chain combines TRBV5-6 with TRBJ2-5; possible D gene TRBD2, 5 bases. Trimming removed 4 bases from V and 4 bases from J, with 14 bases in between. Germline lookup yields CDR1 SGHDT and CDR2 YYEEEE. The length of the CDR3 is 14 residues. CDR3 sequence: CASSLGLPGETQYF. The DNA of the CDR3 is TGTGCCAGCAGCCTCGGACTCCCGGGAGAGACCCAGTACTTC.

The V gene is TRBV7-9, the J gene TRBJ1-2, with 7 nucleotides matching TRBD1. The ends lost 11 bases at V and 3 bases at J; junction bases unmatched: 9. Germline CDR1 SEHNR, CDR2 FQNEAQ (reference sequence). CDR3 length: 13 residues. The CDR3 loop reads CASQGRVDYGYTF. DNA for the CDR3: TGTGCCTCACAGGGGAGGGTTGACTATGGCTACACCTTC.

V is TRBV5-6 and J is TRBJ1-1, with D unresolved. Germline CDR1 SGHDT, CDR2 YYEEEE. The V end was cut by 1 base, the J end by 11 bases, with 24 bases between. This CDR3 comprises 16 residues. CDR3 coding DNA: TGTGCCAGCAGCTTGCTGTCAGCCGCTGGCTCCTTTGGCGCTTTCTTT. It specifies CASSLLSAAGSFGAFF.

The chain has TRBV12-3 or TRBV12-4 and TRBJ2-3; D perhaps matches TRBD2 (6 bases). The length of the CDR3 is 17 residues. V was pared by 8 bases and J by 2 bases, with 23 bases between. CDR3 sequence: CASGPYGGGIATDTQYF. The CDR3 region has the DNA TGTGCCAGCGGCCCTTATGGGGGAGGAATTGCCACAGATACGCAGTATTTT.

This clonotype was found a few times. The rearrangement links TRBV7-2 to TRBJ2-5; D may be TRBD1 (6 bases). V lost 4 bases and J 1 base, leaving 13 bases between the germline ends. Germline V gives CDR1 SGHTA, CDR2 FQGNSA. CDR3 length: 15 amino acids. The CDR3 spells CASSSQRGGQETQYF. The CDR3 DNA reads TGTGCCAGCAGCTCCCAGAGAGGGGGCCAAGAGACCCAGTACTTC.

The rearrangement joins TRBV12-3 or TRBV12-4 to TRBJ2-1; 8 bases fit TRBD1. The CDR3 runs 15 residues. V was pared by 6 bases and J by 6 bases, with 10 bases of the junction left unmatched. The chain's CDR3 is CASRSDRVRSNEQFF. The DNA for the CDR3 is TGTGCCAGCAGATCGGACAGGGTACGGAGCAATGAGCAGTTCTTC.